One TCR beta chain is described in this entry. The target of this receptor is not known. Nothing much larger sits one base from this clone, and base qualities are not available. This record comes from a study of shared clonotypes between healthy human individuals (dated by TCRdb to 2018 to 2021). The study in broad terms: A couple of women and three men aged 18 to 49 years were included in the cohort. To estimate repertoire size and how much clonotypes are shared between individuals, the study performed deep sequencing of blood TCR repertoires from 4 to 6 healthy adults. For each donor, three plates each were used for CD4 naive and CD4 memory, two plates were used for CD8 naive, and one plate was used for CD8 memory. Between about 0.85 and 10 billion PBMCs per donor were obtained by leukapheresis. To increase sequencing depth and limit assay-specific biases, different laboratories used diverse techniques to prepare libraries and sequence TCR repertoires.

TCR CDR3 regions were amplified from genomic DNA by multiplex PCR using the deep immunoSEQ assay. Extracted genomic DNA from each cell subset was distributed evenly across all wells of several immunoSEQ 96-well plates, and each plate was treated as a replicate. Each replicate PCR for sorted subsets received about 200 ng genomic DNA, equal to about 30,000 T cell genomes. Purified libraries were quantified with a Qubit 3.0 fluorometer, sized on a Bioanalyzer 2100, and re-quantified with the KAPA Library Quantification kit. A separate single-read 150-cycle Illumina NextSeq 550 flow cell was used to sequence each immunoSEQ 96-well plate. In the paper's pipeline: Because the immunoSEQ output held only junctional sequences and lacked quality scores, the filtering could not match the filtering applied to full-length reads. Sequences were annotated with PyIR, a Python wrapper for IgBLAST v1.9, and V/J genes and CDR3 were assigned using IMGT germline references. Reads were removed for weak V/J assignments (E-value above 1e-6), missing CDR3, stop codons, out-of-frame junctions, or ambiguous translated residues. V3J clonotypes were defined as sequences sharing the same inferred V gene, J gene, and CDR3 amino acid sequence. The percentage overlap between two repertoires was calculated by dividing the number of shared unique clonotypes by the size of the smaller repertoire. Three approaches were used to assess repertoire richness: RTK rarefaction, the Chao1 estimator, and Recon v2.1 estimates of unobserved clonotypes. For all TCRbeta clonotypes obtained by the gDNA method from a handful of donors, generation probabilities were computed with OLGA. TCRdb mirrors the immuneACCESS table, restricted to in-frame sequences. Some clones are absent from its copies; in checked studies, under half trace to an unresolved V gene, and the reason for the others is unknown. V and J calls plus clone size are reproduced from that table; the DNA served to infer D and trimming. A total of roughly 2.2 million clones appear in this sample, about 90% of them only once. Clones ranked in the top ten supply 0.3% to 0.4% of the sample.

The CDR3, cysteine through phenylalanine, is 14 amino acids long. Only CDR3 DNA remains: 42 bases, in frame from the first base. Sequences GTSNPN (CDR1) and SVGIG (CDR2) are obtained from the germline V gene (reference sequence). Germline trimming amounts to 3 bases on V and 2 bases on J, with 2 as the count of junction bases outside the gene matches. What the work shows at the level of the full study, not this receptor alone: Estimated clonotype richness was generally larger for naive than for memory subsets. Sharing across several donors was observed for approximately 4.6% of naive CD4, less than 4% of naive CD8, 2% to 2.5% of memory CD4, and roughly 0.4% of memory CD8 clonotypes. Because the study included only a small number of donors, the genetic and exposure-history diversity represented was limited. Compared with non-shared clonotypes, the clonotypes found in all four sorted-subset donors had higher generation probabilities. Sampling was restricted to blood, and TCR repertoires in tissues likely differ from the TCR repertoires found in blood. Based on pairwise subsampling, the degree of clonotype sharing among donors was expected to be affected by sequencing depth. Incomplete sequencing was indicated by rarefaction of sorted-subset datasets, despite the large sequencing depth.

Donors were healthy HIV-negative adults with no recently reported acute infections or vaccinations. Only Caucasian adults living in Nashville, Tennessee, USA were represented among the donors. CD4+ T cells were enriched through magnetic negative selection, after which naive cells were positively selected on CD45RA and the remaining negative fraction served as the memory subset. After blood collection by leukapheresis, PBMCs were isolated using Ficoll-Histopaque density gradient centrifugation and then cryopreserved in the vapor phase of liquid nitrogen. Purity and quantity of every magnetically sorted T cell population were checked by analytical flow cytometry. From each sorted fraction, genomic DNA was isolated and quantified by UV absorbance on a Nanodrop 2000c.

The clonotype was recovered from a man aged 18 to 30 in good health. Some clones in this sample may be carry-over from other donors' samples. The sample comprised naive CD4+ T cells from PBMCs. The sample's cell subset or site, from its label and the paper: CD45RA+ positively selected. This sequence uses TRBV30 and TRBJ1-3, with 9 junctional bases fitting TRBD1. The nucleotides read TGTGCCTGGAGGGACAGGGGACCTGGAAACACCATATATTTT. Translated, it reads CAWRDRGPGNTIYF.